The 13 T cell receptor beta chains below come from one sample, sequenced in a study of long-term antiretroviral therapy in people with HIV. The assay used was immunoSEQ (version v3.0), run at survey level. Assay used: immunoSEQ multiplex PCR; TCRdb lists only in-frame clones, some missing. The sample comprises around 22,000 clones, about nine tenths of which are singletons, and less than 8.5% rests with the top ten. The material sequenced was unsorted PBMCs, taken 1.8 years before starting antiretroviral therapy. These receptor sequences come from a woman in her twenties or thirties with HIV.

This clone has only a few counts. The chain joins TRBV2 to TRBJ1-2; unclear D gene. CDR1 is SNHLY, CDR2 FYNNEI, per germline. The CDR3 extends over 13 amino acids. V was pared by 0 bases and J by 7 bases, with 9 bases between. In DNA form, the CDR3 reads TGTGCCAGCAGTGAAGCCCTGGCAGGTGGCTACACCTTC. It yields the protein CASSEALAGGYTF.

The genes are TRBV7-3 and TRBJ1-1; maybe TRBD1 (6 bases). Germline V gene sequence: CDR1 SGHTA, CDR2 FQGTGA. The CDR3 is 15 amino acids. Trimming removed 2 bases at V and 0 bases at J, with 10 bases between. CDR3: CASSLGRGVNTEAFF. For the CDR3, the DNA is TGTGCCAGCAGCTTAGGGAGGGGGGTGAACACTGAAGCTTTCTTT.

The chain links TRBV28 to TRBJ1-1, with 7 bases matching TRBD1. V was clipped by 6 bases and J by 7 bases; unmatched bases: 17. CDR3 size: 16 residues. Germline CDR1 MDHEN, CDR2 SYDVKM. The CDR3 spells CASSPSRFDRAVEAFF. The CDR3 DNA reads as TGTGCCAGCAGCCCGTCTAGGTTCGACAGGGCGGTTGAAGCTTTCTTT.

The V and J genes are TRBV6-1 and TRBJ1-1; tentative D call: TRBD1 (6 bases). Trimming took 7 bases from V and 2 from J, leaving 14 bases between them. Germline V gene sequence: CDR1 MNHNS, CDR2 SASEGT. The CDR3 spans 14 residues. CDR3 loop: CASIGGGSNTEAFF. The DNA of the CDR3 is TGTGCCAGCATAGGGGGGGGGTCAAACACTGAAGCTTTCTTT.

Concerning this clone: At one of its ends the junction is not consistent with the germline gene, which may arise from a read error. V is TRBV5-1 and J is TRBJ2-5; 10 bases line up with TRBD2. This CDR3 is built from 16 residues. CDR1 and CDR2 (germline): SGHRS, YFSETQ. The CDR3 loop reads CASTLGGLAAQETQYF. Here the CDR3 DNA reads TGCGCCAGCACCTTGGGCGGACTAGCGGCCCAAGAGACCCAGTACTTC.

This chain joins TRBV4-1 and TRBJ1-4, with D unclear. The CDR3 spans 12 residues. CDR1 is MGHRA and CDR2 is YSYEKL in the germline V gene. Deletions cut 0 bases from V and 6 bases from J, with 2 bases between. CDR3 DNA sequence: TGCGCCAGCAGCCAAGACTATGAAAAACTGTTTTTT. It is translated as CASSQDYEKLFF.

The V and J genes are TRBV5-6 and TRBJ2-7; D not certain. Germline-derived CDR1 and CDR2 are SGHDT and YYEEEE. This CDR3 has 10 residues. The germline V and J ends were trimmed by 5 bases and 8 bases, with 8 bases remaining between them. Here the CDR3 reads CASRREKQYV. DNA of the CDR3: TGTGCCAGCAGACGCGAGAAGCAGTACGTC.

The chain uses TRBV27 and TRBJ1-5, with 10 bases aligning to TRBD1. The junction had 4 bases not matched to a gene; V was cut back by 5 bases and J by 6 bases. Germline values: CDR1 MNHEY, CDR2 SMNVEV (reference sequence). The CDR3 covers 14 residues. The CDR3 reads CASSRTGGSQPQHF. CDR3 nucleotide sequence: TGTGCCAGCAGTCGGACAGGGGGAAGTCAGCCCCAGCATTTT.

The genes are TRBV29-1 and TRBJ1-2; TRBD1 agrees at 7 bases. Looked up from germline, CDR1 is SQVTM and CDR2 is ANQGSEA. Trimming took 3 bases from V and 6 from J; bases not matched to a gene: 31. The CDR3 totals 21 residues. The DNA of the CDR3 is TGCAGCGTTGATTCACGGTCTAGGGAAGACTTAAAACGGGACAGCCAAGATGGCTACACCTTC. It encodes CSVDSRSREDLKRDSQDGYTF. Full variable domain (remainder filled in from reference TRBV29-1 and TRBJ1-2): SAVISQKPSRDICQRGTSLTIQCQVDSQVTMMFWYRQQPGQSLTLIATANQGSEATYESGFVIDKFPISRPNLTFSTLTVSNMSPEDSSIYLCSVDSRSREDLKRDSQDGYTFGSGTRLTVV.

This chain connects TRBV12-5 to TRBJ2-3; 9 bases are a match to TRBD1. V trimming: 3 bases; J trimming: 4 bases; junction bases outside the gene matches: 5. The CDR3 has 15 amino acids. Germline V CDR1 and CDR2: LGHNT, FRNRAP. The DNA for the CDR3 is TGTGCTAGTGGTTTCGGACAGGGGAGGGCAGATACGCAGTATTTT. Protein sequence: CASGFGQGRADTQYF. Full variable domain (remainder filled in from reference TRBV12-5 and TRBJ2-3): DARVTQTPRHKVTEMGQEVTMRCQPILGHNTVFWYRQTMMQGLELLAYFRNRAPLDDSGMPKDRFSAEMPDATLATLKIQPSEPRDSAVYFCASGFGQGRADTQYFGPGTRLTVL.

By share, this clone counts as medium-sized. The chain is built from TRBV5-1 and TRBJ2-7, with D tentatively TRBD2 (5 bases). V was cut by 4 bases and J by 2 bases, with 13 bases left in between. The CDR3 length is 14 residues. Per the germline V gene, CDR1 is SGHRS and CDR2 is YFSETQ. The CDR3 coding sequence is TGCGCCAGCAGCCCCGGGGTAGGTCCCTACGAGCAGTACGTC. This encodes CASSPGVGPYEQYV.

V is TRBV5-1 and J is TRBJ1-1; maybe TRBD1 (5 bases). CDR1 and CDR2 (germline): SGHRS, YFSETQ. The germline V and J ends were trimmed by 3 bases and 4 bases, with 13 bases remaining between them. This CDR3 comprises 14 residues. CDR3 residues: CASSWAGGITEAFF. CDR3 bases: TGCGCCAGCAGCTGGGCCGGGGGGATCACTGAAGCTTTCTTT.

The rearrangement links TRBV9 to TRBJ1-1; 8 bases map to TRBD1. With V trimmed by 2 bases and J by 11 bases, 8 bases remained unmatched. Germline V gene sequence: CDR1 SGDLS, CDR2 YYNGEE. The CDR3 is made up of 13 amino acids. The CDR3, as DNA: TGTGCCAGCAGCGTGAGTCTGACAGGGGAGGCTTTCTTT. It is translated as CASSVSLTGEAFF. Full variable domain (rest looked up from reference TRBV9 and TRBJ1-1): DSGVTQTPKHLITATGQRVTLRCSPRSGDLSVYWYQQSLDQGLQFLIQYYNGEERAKGNILERFSAQQFPDLHSELNLSSLELGDSALYFCASSVSLTGEAFFGQGTRLTVV.